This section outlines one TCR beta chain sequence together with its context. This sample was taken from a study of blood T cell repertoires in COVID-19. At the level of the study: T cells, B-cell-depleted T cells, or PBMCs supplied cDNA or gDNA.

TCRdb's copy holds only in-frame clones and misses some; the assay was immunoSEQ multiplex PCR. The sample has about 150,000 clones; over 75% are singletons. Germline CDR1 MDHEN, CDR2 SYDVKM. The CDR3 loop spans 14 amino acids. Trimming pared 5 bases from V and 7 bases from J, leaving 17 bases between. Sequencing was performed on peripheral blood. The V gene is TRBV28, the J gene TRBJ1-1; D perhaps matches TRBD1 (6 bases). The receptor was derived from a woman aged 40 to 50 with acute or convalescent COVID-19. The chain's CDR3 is CASSAGQPVGEAFF. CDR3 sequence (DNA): TGTGCCAGCAGTGCAGGACAGCCAGTTGGTGAAGCTTTCTTT.